This T cell receptor beta chain was obtained from a study of blood T cell repertoires in COVID-19. The overall study: Spain, Italy and the United States supplied samples that represented acute and convalescent COVID-19. Sample material is recorded as cDNA or gDNA derived from T cells, B-cell-depleted T cells, or PBMCs.

Trimming left V 5 bases short and J 0 bases short, with 17 bases between. The CDR3 is made up of 16 amino acids. Germline lookup yields CDR1 LNHNV and CDR2 YYDKDF (reference sequence). In the original processing: Counts of nucleated cells, estimated from reference gene primer amplification, were obtained. Produced via immunoSEQ multiplex PCR; TCRdb's table is partial and in-frame only. V, J and clone size derive from that table, while D and trimming were established from the DNA sequence. The sample yields about 300,000 clones, approximately 85% seen once. The receptor comes from a man aged 18 to 30 with active or convalescent COVID-19. The specimen sequenced was peripheral blood. The chain employs TRBV15 and TRBJ2-7; TRBD2 is a possible D gene (6 bases). CDR3 loop: CATSGRGGKSSYEQYF. CDR3 coding DNA: TGTGCCACCAGCGGCCGTGGGGGGAAGAGCTCCTACGAGCAGTACTTC. Full variable domain (missing parts from reference TRBV15 and TRBJ2-7): DAMVIQNPRYQVTQFGKPVTLSCSQTLNHNVMYWYQQKSSQAPKLLFHYYDKDFNNEADTPDNFQSRRPNTSFCFLDIRSPGLGDTAMYLCATSGRGGKSSYEQYFGPGTRLTVT.